One T cell receptor (beta chain) is described in this entry. The sample belongs to a study of blood T cell repertoires in COVID-19. Across the study: Donors in the United States, Italy and Spain gave samples during acute or convalescent COVID-19. In each case, the material was cDNA or gDNA derived from T cells, B-cell-depleted T cells, or PBMCs.

From germline, CDR1 is MNHEY and CDR2 SVGEGT. There are 14 residues in the CDR3. Trimming cost V 2 bases and J 1 base, with 9 bases left between them. Original methodology: Amplification with reference gene primers provided the estimates of nucleated cell counts. The method was immunoSEQ multiplex PCR; TCRdb's version includes in-frame clones alone and lacks a portion of them. That table supplies the V and J calls and clone size; D and trimming were determined from the DNA. The table records fewer than 200,000 clones, around four fifths of them present only once. This sequence was found in an elderly woman with active or convalescent COVID-19. The chain combines TRBV6-2 or TRBV6-3 with TRBJ2-7, with TRBD2 as a possible D gene (5 bases). Sequencing input: peripheral blood. CDR3 DNA: TGTGCCAGCAGTTACGGACTCGGATCCTACGAGCAGTACTTC. It is translated as CASSYGLGSYEQYF.